Below, 12 T cell receptor beta chains from the same sample are listed, as sequenced in a study of T cells in Graves' hyperthyroidism and ophthalmopathy. TCR beta CDR3 sequences were amplified from RNA transcripts. First-round RT-PCR targeting the TCR CDR3 was performed with the HTBI primer set. TCRdb processed the multiplex PCR reads anew with MiXCR; each CDR3 protein has one entry. Altogether fewer than 650,000 distinct CDR3 sequences are present, roughly 15% being singletons, with the ten largest covering 14%. Sequenced material: blood. The receptors shown here come from a woman aged 40 to 55 with Graves' hyperthyroidism.

In this sample, this clonotype turned up many times. The chain carries TRBV7-8 and TRBJ1-5; 9 bases match TRBD1. The CDR3 runs to 16 residues. The ends lost 5 bases at V and 7 bases at J; junction bases unmatched: 12. The germline CDR1 and CDR2 sequences are SGHVS and FQNEAQ. CDR3 nucleotide sequence: TGTGCCAGCAGCCTAGAAGGACAGGGGCTTAGGCAGCCCCAGCATTTT. Amino acid sequence: CASSLEGQGLRQPQHF.

This CDR3 is CSARGGDGTQYF. In DNA, the CDR3 is TGCAGTGCTAGGGGGGGTGACGGGACCCAGTACTTC. The chain recombines TRBV20-1 with TRBJ2-5, with D perhaps matching TRBD2 (6 bases). This CDR3 comprises 12 residues. The ends were cut back, 3 bases at V and 7 bases at J, with 12 bases in the middle. Germline V lookup: CDR1 DFQATT, CDR2 SNEGSKA (reference sequence).

The chain employs TRBV20-1 and TRBJ2-1; D is possibly TRBD2 (6 bases). Trimming pared 3 bases from V and 10 bases from J, leaving 16 bases between. The CDR3 runs 13 residues. Germline-derived CDR1 and CDR2 are DFQATT and SNEGSKA (reference sequence). The CDR3 region is CSARADQGGEQFF. Written as DNA, the CDR3 is TGCAGTGCTAGGGCGGATCAGGGAGGAGAGCAGTTCTTC.

This clonotype was detected ten times or more. The CDR3 is CASRPTTSGRAVEQFF. The CDR3 DNA sequence: TGCGCCAGCAGACCTACTACTAGCGGGAGGGCTGTTGAGCAGTTCTTC. J is TRBJ2-1 and V is TRBV5-1; 13 bases fit TRBD2. The J segment lost 9 bases and the V segment lost 5 bases, leaving 11 bases of the junction unmatched. CDR3 size: 16 residues. Germline CDR1 reads SGHRS; CDR2 reads YFSETQ.

This clonotype was detected ten times or more. The J gene is TRBJ2-1, the V gene TRBV20-1, with 10 bases lining up with TRBD2. This CDR3 is 13 amino acids long. Germline V CDR1 and CDR2: DFQATT, SNEGSKA (reference sequence). J lost 6 bases, V lost 2 bases, and 1 base had no gene match. The CDR3 DNA sequence: TGCAGTGCTAGACTAGCGGGAGCCAATGAGCAGTTCTTC. This translates into CSARLAGANEQFF.

Turning to this clonotype: Given a much more abundant clone one base away, this may be a read error. V and J are TRBV20-1 and TRBJ1-4, with D unclear. With 5 bases removed from V and 11 bases from J, the gap between germline ends came to 21 bases. The CDR3 is 14 amino acids. Germline values: CDR1 DFQATT, CDR2 SNEGSKA (reference sequence). This chain's CDR3 is CSAPWEAPIQKLFF. For the CDR3, the DNA is TGCAGTGCTCCATGGGAGGCCCCAATTCAGAAACTGTTTTTT.

V usage is TRBV6-1 and J usage is TRBJ1-6; D unclear. Germline V lookup: CDR1 MNHNS, CDR2 SASEGT. Trimming took off 3 bases at V and 8 bases at J, with 5 bases between the two ends. The CDR3 covers 12 residues. The DNA of the CDR3 is TGTGCCAGCAGTGACCTCTATTCACCCCTCCACTTT. As protein: CASSDLYSPLHF.

This clonotype occurred many times. The CDR3 DNA sequence: TGTGCCAGCAGTTCGCGAATCACCGGGGAGCTGTTTTTT. Residues: CASSSRITGELFF. The chain links TRBV12-3 or TRBV12-4 to TRBJ2-2; D is unclear. The CDR3 contains 13 residues. V shed 4 bases and J shed 4 bases, with 7 bases lying between them.

The gene calls are TRBV20-1 and TRBJ1-2, with 8 bases fitting TRBD1. After removal of 3 bases from V and 7 bases from J, the junction contained 4 bases not matched to a gene. The CDR3 covers 12 residues. Germline CDR1 is DFQATT and CDR2 is SNEGSKA (reference sequence). This CDR3 is CSARQGAGGYTF. The CDR3 nucleotides read TGCAGTGCTAGGCAGGGGGCGGGTGGCTACACCTTC.

This clonotype was found many times. This CDR3 is CASSLGGFGSGQETQYF. CDR3 DNA sequence: TGTGCCAGCAGCTTAGGCGGTTTTGGGAGCGGCCAAGAGACCCAGTACTTC. This chain joins TRBV7-2 and TRBJ2-5; TRBD2 might be the D (5 bases). The CDR3 is made up of 17 amino acids. The germline gives CDR1 SGHTA, CDR2 FQGNSA. The V end lost 1 base, the J end lost 1 base, and 16 bases lay between the germline ends. Filled out from reference TRBV7-2 and TRBJ2-5, the complete variable domain reads GAGVSQSPSNKVTEKGKDVELRCDPISGHTALYWYRQSLGQGLEFLIYFQGNSAPDKSGLPSDRFSAERTGGSVSTLTIQRTQQEDSAVYLCASSLGGFGSGQETQYFGPGTRLLVL.

This clonotype was detected many times. The V call is TRBV27, the J call TRBJ2-5; TRBD1 matches 7 bases. J gave up 7 bases and V 3 bases, and 8 bases lay outside the gene matches. Germline assignment: CDR1 MNHEY and CDR2 SMNVEV (reference sequence). The CDR3 consists of 14 residues. This chain's CDR3 is CASSFRQGVGTQYF. CDR3 DNA sequence: TGTGCCAGCAGTTTCCGACAGGGAGTTGGGACCCAGTACTTC.

The rearrangement joins TRBV7-9 to TRBJ1-4; the D gene is possibly TRBD1 (5 bases). V was pared by 5 bases and J by 4 bases, with 20 bases between. The CDR3 length is 17 residues. Germline V gives CDR1 SEHNR, CDR2 FQNEAQ (reference sequence). For the CDR3, the DNA is TGTGCCAGCAGCCATCCCGGGACTCTAGGACGTAATGAAAAACTGTTTTTT. This gives the protein CASSHPGTLGRNEKLFF.